There are a few counts of the clone carrying this TCR beta chain. V was clipped by 5 bases and J by 3 bases, with 13 bases between them. Germline V CDR1 and CDR2: SEHNR, FQNEAQ (reference sequence). The CDR3 spans 14 residues. This record comes from a study of control samples from healthy donors and cancer patients. Sequencing used immunoSEQ multiplex PCR; TCRdb keeps in-frame clones, though not all of them. The table shows 100,000 to 150,000 clones, with roughly 84% occurring only once. This TCR derives from a man aged 50 to 59 in good health. The V and J genes are TRBV7-9 and TRBJ1-1; D is undetermined. Material: blood. As DNA, the CDR3 is TGTGCCAGCAGCGTACACGGTCATGACACTGAAGCTTTCTTT. This sequence encodes CASSVHGHDTEAFF.